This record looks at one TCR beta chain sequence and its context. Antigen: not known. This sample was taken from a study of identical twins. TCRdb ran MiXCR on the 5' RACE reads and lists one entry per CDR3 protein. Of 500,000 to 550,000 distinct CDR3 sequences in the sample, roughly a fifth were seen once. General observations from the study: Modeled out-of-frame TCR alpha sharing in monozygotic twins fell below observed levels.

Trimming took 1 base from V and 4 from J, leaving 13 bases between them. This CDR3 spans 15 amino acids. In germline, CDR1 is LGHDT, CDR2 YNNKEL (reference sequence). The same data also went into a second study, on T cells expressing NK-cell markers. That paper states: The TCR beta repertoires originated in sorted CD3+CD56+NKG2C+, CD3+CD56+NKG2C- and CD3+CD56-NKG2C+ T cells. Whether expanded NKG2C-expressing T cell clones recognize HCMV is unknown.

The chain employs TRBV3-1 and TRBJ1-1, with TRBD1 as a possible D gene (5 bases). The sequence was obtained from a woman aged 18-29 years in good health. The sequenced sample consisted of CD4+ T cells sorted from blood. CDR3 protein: CASSQAGGWGTEAFF. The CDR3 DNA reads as TGTGCCAGCAGCCAAGCGGGGGGTTGGGGCACTGAAGCTTTCTTT.